This paragraph reports one TCR beta chain. MiXCR was used by TCRdb to re-call the PCR reads. The sample shows roughly 28,000 clones, around a fifth of them seen only once. This entry comes from a study of metastatic and nonmetastatic thyroid tumors. No treatment had been given to any patient before thyroid surgery. The CDR3 sequence is 20 residues long. V gave up 2 bases and J gave up 4 bases, with 27 bases separating them. Germline V gene sequence: CDR1 LNHNV, CDR2 YYDKDF (reference sequence). The TCR comes from a female donor with papillary thyroid cancer or a benign thyroid nodule (not recorded which). Some clones in this sample may be carry-over from other donors' samples. The chain is built from TRBV15 and TRBJ2-1; no clear D gene. Sequenced material: blood. CDR3 nucleotides: TGTGCCACCAGCAGAACTAAAGGCTTGCGGACGGTTCTTCAATACAATGAGCAGTTCTTC. Amino acids: CATSRTKGLRTVLQYNEQFF.